This paragraph reports one T cell receptor beta chain. What it binds is not known. The data were obtained in a study of molecular identifiers for immune sequencing clone quantification. About the research overall: Four portions were sequenced after RNA from about 20,000 or 100,000 naive CD8 cells was split five ways in replicates.

Germline lookup yields CDR1 MNHEY and CDR2 SVGEGT. The CDR3 runs 17 residues. Trimming left V 2 bases short and J 1 base short, with 15 bases between. The authors built bulk TCR libraries by previously described methods with listed TCR primers. TCRdb recomputed calls from the PCR reads with MiXCR, one row per CDR3 protein. Of 53,000 or so distinct CDR3 sequences in the sample, just over 35% are singletons; the top ten hold 3.8%. General study findings and limits: Naive cells had under 1% of molecules in clones above 20 RNA copies, effectors over 99%. Should identical TCR molecules share a barcode, the sizes of highly expanded clones could be underestimated.

This receptor was taken from a human donor in good health. Some libraries in this study had Jurkat cell RNA spiked in. The sequencing sample was made of naive CD8+ T cells from blood, with Jurkat cell RNA spiked in. Subset reported: FACS-sorted CD8+CD4-CCR7+CD45RA+ naive T cells. This chain uses TRBV6-2 or TRBV6-3 with TRBJ1-5, with no clear D. Written as DNA, the CDR3 is TGTGCCAGCAGTTACAGCCCTTTTACGAGGAGCAATCAGCCCCAGCATTTT. Protein sequence: CASSYSPFTRSNQPQHF.